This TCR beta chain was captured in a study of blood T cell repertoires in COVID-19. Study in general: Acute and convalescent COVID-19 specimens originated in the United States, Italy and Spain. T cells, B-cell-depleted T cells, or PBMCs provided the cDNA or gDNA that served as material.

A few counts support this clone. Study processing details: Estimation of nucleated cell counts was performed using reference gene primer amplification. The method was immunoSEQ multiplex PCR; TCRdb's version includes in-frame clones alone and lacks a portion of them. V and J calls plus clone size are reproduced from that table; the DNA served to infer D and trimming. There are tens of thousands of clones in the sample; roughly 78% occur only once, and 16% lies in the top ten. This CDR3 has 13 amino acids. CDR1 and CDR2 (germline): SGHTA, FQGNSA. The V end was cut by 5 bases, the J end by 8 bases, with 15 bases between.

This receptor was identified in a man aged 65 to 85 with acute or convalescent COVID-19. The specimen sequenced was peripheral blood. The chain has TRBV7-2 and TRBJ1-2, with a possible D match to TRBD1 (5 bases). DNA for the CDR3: TGTGCCAGCAGCCAGCGCAGGGTGAGCGGCTACACCTTC. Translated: CASSQRRVSGYTF.